The rows below give T cell receptor beta chains drawn from one sample of a study of cytomegalovirus exposure and HLA in healthy donors. The protocol was immunoSEQ multiplex PCR, while the TCRdb copy is restricted to in-frame clones and leaves out a portion. Here the sample spans under 140,000 clones, about three quarters being singletons. Sequenced sample: PBMCs. The origin of the receptors is a woman in her fifties or sixties in good health and CMV-seropositive. Both conserved end residues are trimmed from each CDR3. The D gene is left open where the match is weak.

v_gene: TRBV4-2
d_gene: -
CDR3aa: ASSGQLSGSSYNEQF

v_gene: TRBV7-2
d_gene: TRBD2
CDR3aa: ASSVRTSGGGSNEQF

v_gene: TRBV7-2
d_gene: TRBD2
CDR3aa: ASSLLPPPPAGGPYEQY

v_gene: TRBV4-1
d_gene: -
CDR3aa: ASSQDRSFSNEQF

v_gene: TRBV7-3
d_gene: TRBD2
CDR3aa: ASSWQAGDPDTQY

v_gene: TRBV10-2
d_gene: TRBD2
CDR3aa: ASSVSSGGLQETQY

v_gene: TRBV28
d_gene: -
CDR3aa: ASRMTQGSDQPQH

v_gene: TRBV5-1
d_gene: TRBD1
CDR3aa: ASSAGQGTDTEAF

v_gene: TRBV19
d_gene: TRBD2
CDR3aa: ASTESGNGAYNEQF

v_gene: TRBV7-2
d_gene: TRBD2
CDR3aa: ASSLSTSGRGVTQY

v_gene: TRBV28
d_gene: -
CDR3aa: ASSPRPDGYT

v_gene: TRBV30
d_gene: TRBD1
CDR3aa: AWSAGQGIKETQY

v_gene: TRBV5-1
d_gene: -
CDR3aa: ASSLEPAREPQH

v_gene: TRBV14
d_gene: TRBD1
CDR3aa: ASSHLGQYTGELF

v_gene: TRBV5-1
d_gene: TRBD2
CDR3aa: ASKVTGGLMDTQY

v_gene: TRBV27
d_gene: -
CDR3aa: ASSLWAGSSYNEQF

v_gene: TRBV5-1
d_gene: TRBD2
CDR3aa: ASSLGTSGMTDTQY

v_gene: TRBV28
d_gene: TRBD1
CDR3aa: ASSLNQGAYEQY

v_gene: TRBV28
d_gene: -
CDR3aa: ASSFMGAQGYGYT

v_gene: TRBV27
d_gene: -
CDR3aa: ASSLRYGGYEQY

v_gene: TRBV7-2
d_gene: TRBD1
CDR3aa: ASSRGQPNQPQH

v_gene: TRBV27
d_gene: -
CDR3aa: ASSLREDYEQY

v_gene: TRBV5-5
d_gene: TRBD1
CDR3aa: ASSLDRGRLNTGELF

v_gene: TRBV28
d_gene: -
CDR3aa: ASIILGGLITEAF

v_gene: TRBV6-5
d_gene: -
CDR3aa: ASRQRTSQAGELF

v_gene: TRBV4-1
d_gene: TRBD1
CDR3aa: ASSQVPGQGSPYNSPLH

v_gene: TRBV27
d_gene: -
CDR3aa: ASSLRPEDYEQY

v_gene: TRBV5-1
d_gene: -
CDR3aa: ASSPQGNTEAF

v_gene: TRBV27
d_gene: TRBD1
CDR3aa: ASSLRDRVPGYT

v_gene: TRBV28
d_gene: -
CDR3aa: ASRAGNSNQPQH

v_gene: TRBV2
d_gene: TRBD1
CDR3aa: ASSEIRTGGFNYGYT

v_gene: TRBV6-4
d_gene: -
CDR3aa: ASSVGSAGELF

v_gene: TRBV25-1
d_gene: -
CDR3aa: ASSAGQGRSLH

v_gene: TRBV5-4
d_gene: TRBD2
CDR3aa: ASSLGTSRHLQY

v_gene: TRBV6-5
d_gene: -
CDR3aa: ASSYPTRVGYGYT

v_gene: TRBV5-3
d_gene: TRBD1
CDR3aa: ARSLDRRRGTEAF

v_gene: TRBV5-4
d_gene: -
CDR3aa: ASSLSPLAGLNTEAF

v_gene: TRBV25-1
d_gene: -
CDR3aa: ARSSPDTQY

v_gene: TRBV9
d_gene: -
CDR3aa: ASATFTDTQY

v_gene: TRBV5-6
d_gene: TRBD1
CDR3aa: ASSSRGGRSYNEQF

v_gene: TRBV12-2
d_gene: -
CDR3aa: ASRLARWAGGLGLYTEAF

v_gene: TRBV11-2
d_gene: TRBD2
CDR3aa: ASSRTSGSVNEQY

v_gene: TRBV4-2
d_gene: -
CDR3aa: ASSQDPRGYT

v_gene: TRBV7-6
d_gene: -
CDR3aa: ASSPGTGETQY

v_gene: TRBV9
d_gene: TRBD2
CDR3aa: ASSVGLARDTQY

v_gene: TRBV11-1
d_gene: -
CDR3aa: ATSDISRGREGYT

v_gene: TRBV7-9
d_gene: TRBD1
CDR3aa: ASSLGGTGHEQY

v_gene: TRBV4-1
d_gene: -
CDR3aa: ASSQDLRVNEQF

v_gene: TRBV5-1
d_gene: -
CDR3aa: ASRGDGQNTEAF

v_gene: TRBV4-2
d_gene: TRBD2
CDR3aa: ASSQGWTSGAGEQF

v_gene: TRBV5-4
d_gene: -
CDR3aa: ASSSKQGRPDNEQF

v_gene: TRBV18
d_gene: -
CDR3aa: ASSPIDTVNTEAF

v_gene: TRBV6-6
d_gene: TRBD1
CDR3aa: ASSGQGASGYT

v_gene: TRBV18
d_gene: -
CDR3aa: ASSPLAPRGTGELF

v_gene: TRBV2
d_gene: TRBD1
CDR3aa: ASSLQGALYYEQY